The TCR beta chain under discussion was sequenced for a study of blood T cell repertoires in COVID-19. Across the whole study: Some COVID-19 samples were acute and others convalescent; all came from the United States, Italy and Spain. T cells, B-cell-depleted T cells, or PBMCs supplied cDNA or gDNA.

The data were produced by immunoSEQ multiplex PCR, yet TCRdb's version contains in-frame clones alone and is incomplete. The sample records about 400,000 clones, under 90% being singletons. The germline V and J ends were trimmed by 3 bases and 6 bases, with 5 bases remaining between them. This CDR3 has 11 residues. Germline CDR1 is SGHAT and CDR2 is FQDESV (reference sequence). The study recruited people aged roughly 18 to 100 years across 24 US areas. Which cohort a participant joined came from the clinical history participants gave. The clonotype originates from a woman under 40 who had recovered from COVID-19. The material sequenced was PBMCs or T cells enriched from blood (not recorded which). The rearrangement uses TRBV11-1 and TRBJ1-1; no clear D. Here the CDR3 reads CASSFLAEAFF. The DNA of the CDR3 is TGTGCCAGCAGCTTTCTAGCTGAAGCTTTCTTT.